This T cell receptor beta chain is from a study of blood T cells in healthy people across ages. The authors drew about 9.9 milliliters of peripheral blood from each donor. Isolation of PBMCs gave at least 6 million cells per sample. CDR1 is SGHTA, CDR2 FQGTGA, per germline. CDR3 length: 15 residues. Trimming at V came to 5 bases and at J to 8 bases, leaving 9 bases not matched to a gene. A sample-barcoded 5' primer and a J-beta primer mix were used in a second PCR of roughly 6 to 11 cycles. MiXCR was run by TCRdb on the 5' RACE reads, yielding one entry per CDR3 protein. The sample gives about 1,600,000 distinct CDR3 sequences, roughly 40% of which show up once; under 8% is in the top ten.

The chain carries TRBV7-3 and TRBJ1-6, with 7 positions matching TRBD1. This sequence originates from a woman younger than 30 in good health. Material for sequencing was blood. The CDR3 DNA follows: TGTGCCAGCAGCCTACGACAGGGAAGTGATTCACCCCTCCACTTT. Protein product: CASSLRQGSDSPLHF.